Below, one T cell receptor beta chain is given with its context. TCRdb keeps only in-frame clones here, not all; method: immunoSEQ multiplex PCR. Seen here are about 400,000 clones, about 89% observed once, and the top ten hold more than 0.95%. CDR1 is LGHNA and CDR2 is YNFKEQ in the germline V gene. The CDR3 is 16 residues long. V lost 5 bases and J lost 4; bases outside the gene matches: 7. This entry belongs to a study of blood T cell repertoires in COVID-19. Study as a whole: PBMCs, B-cell-depleted T cells, or T cells provided the cDNA or gDNA that made up the material.

Source material: peripheral blood. V is TRBV4-2 and J is TRBJ2-3, with TRBD2 identical over 12 bases. The sequence derives from a man aged 35 to 55 with acute or convalescent COVID-19. This CDR3 reads CASSTRLAGEADTQYF. CDR3 DNA sequence: TGTGCCAGCAGCACCCGACTAGCGGGAGAGGCAGATACGCAGTATTTT.